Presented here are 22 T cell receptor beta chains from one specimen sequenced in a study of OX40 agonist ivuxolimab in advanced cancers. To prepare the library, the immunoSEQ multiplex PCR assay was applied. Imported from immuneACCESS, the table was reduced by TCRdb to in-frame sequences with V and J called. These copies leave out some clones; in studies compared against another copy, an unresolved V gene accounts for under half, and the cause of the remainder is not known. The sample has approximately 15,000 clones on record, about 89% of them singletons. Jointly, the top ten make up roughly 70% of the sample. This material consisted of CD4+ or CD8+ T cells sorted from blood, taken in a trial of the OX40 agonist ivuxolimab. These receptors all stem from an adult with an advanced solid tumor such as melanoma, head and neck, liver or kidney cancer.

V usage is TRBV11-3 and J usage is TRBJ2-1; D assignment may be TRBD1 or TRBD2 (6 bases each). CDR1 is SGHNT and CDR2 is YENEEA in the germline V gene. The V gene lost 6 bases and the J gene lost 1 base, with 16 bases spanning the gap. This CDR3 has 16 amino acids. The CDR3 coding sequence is TGTGCCAGCAGTCCCTTCACGGGGGCTTCCTACAATGAGCAGTTCTTC. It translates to CASSPFTGASYNEQFF.

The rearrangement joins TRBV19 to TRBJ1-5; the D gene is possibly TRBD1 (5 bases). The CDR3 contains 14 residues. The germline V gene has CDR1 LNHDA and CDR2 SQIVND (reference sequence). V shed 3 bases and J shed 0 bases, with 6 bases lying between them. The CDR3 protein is CASSIRDSNQPQHF. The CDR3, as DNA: TGTGCCAGTAGTATCAGGGATAGCAATCAGCCCCAGCATTTT.

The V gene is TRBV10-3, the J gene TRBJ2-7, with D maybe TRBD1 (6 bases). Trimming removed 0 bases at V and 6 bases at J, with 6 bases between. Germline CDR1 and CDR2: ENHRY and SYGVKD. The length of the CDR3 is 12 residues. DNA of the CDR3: TGTGCCATCAGTGAGTCCAGGGGCGAGCAGTACTTC. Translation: CAISESRGEQYF.

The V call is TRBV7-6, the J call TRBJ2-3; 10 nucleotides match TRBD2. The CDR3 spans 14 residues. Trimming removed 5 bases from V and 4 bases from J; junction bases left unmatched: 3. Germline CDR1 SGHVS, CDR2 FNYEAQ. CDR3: CASSPAGGPDTQYF. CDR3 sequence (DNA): TGTGCCAGCAGCCCAGCGGGGGGGCCAGATACGCAGTATTTT.

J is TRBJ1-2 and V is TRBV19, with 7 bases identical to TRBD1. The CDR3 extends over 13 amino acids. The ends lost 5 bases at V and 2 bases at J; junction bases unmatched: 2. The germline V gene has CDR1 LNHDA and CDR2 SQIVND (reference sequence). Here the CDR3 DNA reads TGTGCCAGTAGTCCACAGGGGAACTATGGCTACACCTTC. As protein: CASSPQGNYGYTF.

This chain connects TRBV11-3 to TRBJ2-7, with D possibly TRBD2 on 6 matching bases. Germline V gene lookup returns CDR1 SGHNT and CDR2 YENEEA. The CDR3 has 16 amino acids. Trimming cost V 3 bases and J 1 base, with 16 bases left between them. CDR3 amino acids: CASSLSTGVPSYEQYF. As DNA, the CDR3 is TGTGCCAGCAGCTTGTCGACGGGAGTTCCGTCCTACGAGCAGTACTTC.

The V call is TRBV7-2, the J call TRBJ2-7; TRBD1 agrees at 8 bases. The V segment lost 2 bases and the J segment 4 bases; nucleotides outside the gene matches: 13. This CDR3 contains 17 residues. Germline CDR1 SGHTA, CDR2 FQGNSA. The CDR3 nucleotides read TGTGCCAGCAGCTTATTTCCCTCCCGGACAGGGTGGTACGAGCAGTACTTC. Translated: CASSLFPSRTGWYEQYF.

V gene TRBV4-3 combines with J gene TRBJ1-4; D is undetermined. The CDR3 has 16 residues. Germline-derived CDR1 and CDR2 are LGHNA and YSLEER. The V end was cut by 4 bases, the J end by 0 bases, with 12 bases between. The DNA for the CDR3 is TGCGCCAGCAGCCCCTACCGGACGGCAACTAATGAAAAACTGTTTTTT. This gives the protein CASSPYRTATNEKLFF.

The CDR3 here is CASSLVGRDNEQFF. The CDR3 DNA reads TGTGCCAGCAGCTTAGTCGGGAGGGACAATGAGCAGTTCTTC. This chain joins TRBV7-9 and TRBJ2-1, with 8 nucleotides matching TRBD2. Per the germline V gene, CDR1 is SEHNR and CDR2 is FQNEAQ (reference sequence). Trimming took 1 base from V and 5 from J; bases not matched to a gene: 1. CDR3 length equals 14 residues.

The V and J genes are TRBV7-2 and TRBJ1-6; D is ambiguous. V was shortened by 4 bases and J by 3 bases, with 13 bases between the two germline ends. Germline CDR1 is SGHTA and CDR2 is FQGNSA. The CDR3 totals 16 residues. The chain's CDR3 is CASSSGEGLYNSPLHF. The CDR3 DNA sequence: TGTGCCAGCAGCTCCGGGGAGGGCCTCTATAATTCACCCCTCCACTTT.

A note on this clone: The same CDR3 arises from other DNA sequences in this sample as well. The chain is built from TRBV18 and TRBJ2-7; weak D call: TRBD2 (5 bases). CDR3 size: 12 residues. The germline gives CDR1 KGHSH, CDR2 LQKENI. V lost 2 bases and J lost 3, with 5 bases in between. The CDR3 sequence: CASSPEGYEQYF. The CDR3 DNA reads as TGTGCCAGCTCACCAGAGGGCTACGAGCAGTACTTC. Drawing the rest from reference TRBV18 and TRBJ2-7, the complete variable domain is NAGVMQNPRHLVRRRGQEARLRCSPMKGHSHVYWYRQLPEEGLKFMVYLQKENIIDESGMPKERFSAEFPKEGPSILRIQQVVRGDSAAYFCASSPEGYEQYFGPGTRLTVT.

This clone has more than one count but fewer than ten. The CDR3 nucleotides read TGTGCCAGCAGACACCGGGACAGGTTCACAGATACGCAGTATTTT. This encodes CASRHRDRFTDTQYF. V is TRBV5-4 and J is TRBJ2-3, with 8 bases lining up with TRBD1. The CDR3 is 15 residues long. The V gene end was trimmed by 5 bases and the J gene end by 2 bases; junction bases not matched to a gene: 7. Germline V lookup: CDR1 SGHNT, CDR2 YYREEE (reference sequence).

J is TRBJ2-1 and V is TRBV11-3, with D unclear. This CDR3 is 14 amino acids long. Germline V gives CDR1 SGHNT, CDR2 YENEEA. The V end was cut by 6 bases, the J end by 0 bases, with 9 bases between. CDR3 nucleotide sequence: TGTGCCAGCAGTTCCATCGCCTCCTACAATGAGCAGTTCTTC. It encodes CASSSIASYNEQFF.

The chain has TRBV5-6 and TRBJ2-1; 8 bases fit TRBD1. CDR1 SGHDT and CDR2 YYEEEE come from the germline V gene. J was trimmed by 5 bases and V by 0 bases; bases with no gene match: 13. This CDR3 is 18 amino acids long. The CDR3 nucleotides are TGTGCCAGCAGCTTGGACTATTGGACAGGGAAGTTCGACAATGAGCAGTTCTTC. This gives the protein CASSLDYWTGKFDNEQFF. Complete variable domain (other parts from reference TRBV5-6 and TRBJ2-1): DAGVTQSPTHLIKTRGQQVTLRCSPKSGHDTVSWYQQALGQGPQFIFQYYEEEERQRGNFPDRFSGHQFPNYSSELNVNALLLGDSALYLCASSLDYWTGKFDNEQFFGPGTRLTVL.

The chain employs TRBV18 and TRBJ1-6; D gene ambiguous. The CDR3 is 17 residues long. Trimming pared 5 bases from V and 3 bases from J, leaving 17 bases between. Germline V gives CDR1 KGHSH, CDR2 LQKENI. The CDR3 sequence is CASSAYSRSVYNSPLHF. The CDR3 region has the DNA TGTGCCAGCTCAGCTTACAGCCGTAGCGTCTATAATTCACCCCTCCACTTT.

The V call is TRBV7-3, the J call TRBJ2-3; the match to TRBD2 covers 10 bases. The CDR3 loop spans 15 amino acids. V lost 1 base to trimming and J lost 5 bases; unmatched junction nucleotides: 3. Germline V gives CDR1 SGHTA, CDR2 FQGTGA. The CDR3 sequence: CASSLKASGGDTQYF. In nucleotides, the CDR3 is TGTGCCAGCAGCTTAAAGGCTAGCGGGGGAGATACGCAGTATTTT.

CDR3 residues: CASGWEEKLFF. The CDR3 DNA reads as TGTGCCAGTGGATGGGAAGAGAAACTGTTTTTT. The rearrangement uses TRBV2 and TRBJ1-4; D uncertain. With 9 bases removed from V and 11 bases from J, the gap between germline ends came to 13 bases. The length of the CDR3 is 11 residues. Germline loops: CDR1 SNHLY, CDR2 FYNNEI.

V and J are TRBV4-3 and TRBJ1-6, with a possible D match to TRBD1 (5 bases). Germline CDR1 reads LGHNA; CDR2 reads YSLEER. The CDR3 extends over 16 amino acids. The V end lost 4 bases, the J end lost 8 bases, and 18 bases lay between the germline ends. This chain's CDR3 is CASSPRAGTSDSPLHF. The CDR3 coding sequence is TGCGCCAGCAGCCCCAGGGCCGGGACTAGTGATTCACCCCTCCACTTT.

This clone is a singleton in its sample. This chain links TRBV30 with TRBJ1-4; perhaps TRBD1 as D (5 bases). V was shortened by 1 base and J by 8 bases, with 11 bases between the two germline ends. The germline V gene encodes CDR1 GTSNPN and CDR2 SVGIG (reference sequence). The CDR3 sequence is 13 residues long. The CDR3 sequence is CAWSGGHREKLFF. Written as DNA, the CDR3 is TGTGCCTGGAGTGGCGGACACAGGGAAAAACTGTTTTTT.

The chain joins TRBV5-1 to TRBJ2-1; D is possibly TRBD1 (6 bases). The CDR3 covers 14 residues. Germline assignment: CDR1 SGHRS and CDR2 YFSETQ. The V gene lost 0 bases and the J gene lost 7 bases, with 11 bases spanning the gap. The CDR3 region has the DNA TGCGCCAGCAGCTTGGGCCAGGGGTTAAATGAGCAGTTCTTC. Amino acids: CASSLGQGLNEQFF.

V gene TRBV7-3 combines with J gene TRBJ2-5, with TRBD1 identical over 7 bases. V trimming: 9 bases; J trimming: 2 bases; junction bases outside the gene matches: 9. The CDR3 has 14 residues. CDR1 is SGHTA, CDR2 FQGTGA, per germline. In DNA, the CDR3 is TGTGCCAGTTCGCAGGGGGTTGGGCAAGAGACCCAGTACTTC. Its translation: CASSQGVGQETQYF.

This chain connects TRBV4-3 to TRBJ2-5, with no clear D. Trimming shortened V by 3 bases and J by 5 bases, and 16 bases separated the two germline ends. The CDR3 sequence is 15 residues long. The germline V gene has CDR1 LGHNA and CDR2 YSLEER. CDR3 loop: CASSQLGGKGETQYF. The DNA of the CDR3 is TGCGCCAGCAGCCAGCTCGGTGGGAAGGGCGAGACCCAGTACTTC.